The rows below give T cell receptor beta chains drawn from one sample of a study of T cell responses to AZD1222 COVID-19 vaccine. Method: immunoSEQ multiplex PCR; TCRdb's copy keeps in-frame clones and lacks some. The table records 110,000 or so clones, roughly 84% of them present only once. The sample here was peripheral blood, taken 28 days after the second AZD1222 dose. These receptors originate from an adult who received the AZD1222 COVID-19 vaccine. Each CDR3 is given with its conserved first and last residue. D genes are given only for firm matches. Some rows have no size entry. The others give once, few or many, or a class for an expanded clone.

J,size,D,V,CDR3,DNA
TRBJ2-1,.,TRBD2,TRBV27,CASSLVGLAGMNEQFF,TGTGCCAGCAGTTTAGTCGGACTAGCGGGGATGAATGAGCAGTTCTTC
TRBJ2-1,.,TRBD1,TRBV19,CASRDGQVNLYEQFF,TGTGCCAGTAGGGACGGACAGGTAAATCTTTATGAGCAGTTCTTC
TRBJ1-2,once,TRBD1,TRBV27,CASSSPTGSYGYTF,TGTGCCAGCAGTTCCCCGACAGGGTCTTATGGCTACACCTTC
TRBJ2-7,.,TRBD2,TRBV6-4,CATSWLVAGSYEQYF,TGTGCCACCAGTTGGTTAGTAGCGGGCTCCTACGAGCAGTACTTC
TRBJ2-2,.,.,TRBV18,CASSPNQDRTAGELFF,TGTGCCAGCTCACCAAACCAGGACAGAACCGCCGGGGAGCTGTTTTTT
TRBJ1-2,.,.,TRBV13,CASSLQGSDGYTF,TGTGCCAGCAGCTTACAGGGATCCGATGGCTACACCTTC
TRBJ2-1,.,.,TRBV21-1,CASTNLIGTSVCSSYNEQFF,TGTGCCAGCACAAACTTAATCGGGACTAGCGTTTGTAGCTCCTACAATGAGCAGTTCTTC
TRBJ1-3,.,TRBD1,TRBV10-3,CATGDREGPGNTIYF,TGTGCCACCGGGGACAGGGAAGGGCCGGGAAACACCATATATTTT
TRBJ1-2,.,.,TRBV3-1/TRBV3-2,CASSQPGRRYGYTF,TGTGCCAGCAGCCAACCGGGACGTAGGTATGGCTACACCTTC
TRBJ1-2,.,.,TRBV18,CASSPGRYGYTF,TGTGCCAGCTCACCCGGACGGTATGGCTACACCTTC
TRBJ1-1,.,.,TRBV30,CAWSVGRNTEAFF,TGTGCCTGGAGTGTAGGCAGGAACACTGAAGCTTTCTTT
TRBJ2-7,.,TRBD1,TRBV9,CASSLAGTASYEQYF,TGTGCCAGCAGCCTTGCCGGGACAGCCTCCTACGAGCAGTACTTC
TRBJ2-1,few,TRBD2,TRBV27,CASSLSGLAGNEQFF,TGTGCCAGCAGTTTATCGGGACTAGCGGGTAATGAGCAGTTCTTC
TRBJ1-2,few,.,TRBV6-2/TRBV6-3,CASSPSLYGYTF,TGTGCCAGCAGTCCGAGCCTGTATGGCTACACCTTC
TRBJ2-5,.,.,TRBV24-1,CATSGLAQETQYF,TGTGCCACCAGTGGGCTAGCCCAAGAGACCCAGTACTTC
TRBJ2-1,few,.,TRBV24-1,CATSDIGGNEYNEQFF,TGTGCCACCAGTGATATCGGCGGGAATGAGTACAATGAGCAGTTCTTC
TRBJ1-3,once,.,TRBV7-3,CASSPSGNSGNTIYF,TGTGCCAGCAGCCCTTCGGGGAACTCTGGAAACACCATATATTTT
TRBJ2-5,.,TRBD1,TRBV7-6,CASSLAGQGARETQYF,TGTGCCAGCAGCTTAGCGGGACAGGGGGCGAGAGAGACCCAGTACTTC
TRBJ2-7,once,TRBD1,TRBV29-1,CSVESTGGYEQYF,TGCAGCGTTGAATCTACAGGGGGCTACGAGCAGTACTTC
TRBJ2-1,.,.,TRBV24-1,CATSETGTSHYNEQFF,TGTGCCACCAGTGAAACCGGGACGAGTCACTACAATGAGCAGTTCTTC
TRBJ2-2,.,.,TRBV5-1,CASSLEGGELFF,TGCGCCAGCAGCTTGGAAGGCGGGGAGCTGTTTTTT
TRBJ1-1,.,.,TRBV11-1,CASSSGGKDTEAFF,TGTGCCAGCAGCTCTGGGGGGAAGGACACTGAAGCTTTCTTT